This is a list of T cell receptor beta chains from one sample in a study of blood T cell repertoires in COVID-19. Only in-frame clones appear in the TCRdb table, and some are missing; sequencing was by immunoSEQ multiplex PCR. This table has 90,000 to 130,000 clones, around 84% appearing once. The sequenced sample was peripheral blood. The receptors were sampled from a man in his forties with acute or convalescent COVID-19. Both conserved end residues are part of each CDR3. D genes are given only for firm matches. Clone size is given for some rows only: seen once, a few or many times, or a class if the clone is expanded.

D: TRBD2
J: TRBJ2-3
V: TRBV7-2
length: 13
size: -
DNA: TGTGCCAGCAGCCCAACGCGGGGGGATACGCAGTATTTT
CDR3: CASSPTRGDTQYF

D: TRBD1
J: TRBJ1-5
V: TRBV28
length: 15
size: -
DNA: TGTGCCAGCAGCGCCGGGACAGGGTTCAATCAGCCCCAGCATTTT
CDR3: CASSAGTGFNQPQHF

D: -
J: TRBJ2-1
V: TRBV7-8
length: 15
size: -
DNA: TGTGCCAGCAGCTTCCAAGGGGCCCTCGACAATGAGCAGTTCTTC
CDR3: CASSFQGALDNEQFF

D: TRBD2
J: TRBJ2-7
V: TRBV7-9
length: 14
size: -
DNA: TGTGCCAGCAGCTTAGGCAGCGGGAGGGAGGTGCAGTACTTC
CDR3: CASSLGSGREVQYF

D: -
J: TRBJ2-5
V: TRBV5-1
length: 15
size: -
DNA: TGCGCCAGCAGCCGAGGTCCAGAATCGGCGGAGACCCAGTACTTC
CDR3: CASSRGPESAETQYF

D: -
J: TRBJ1-2
V: TRBV5-4
length: 13
size: -
DNA: TGTGCCAGCAGCCCCAATGAAAGCTGGGGCTACACCTTC
CDR3: CASSPNESWGYTF

D: -
J: TRBJ1-1
V: TRBV7-2
length: 11
size: -
DNA: TGTGCCAGCAGCTTAGGAGGTGAAGCTTTCTTT
CDR3: CASSLGGEAFF

D: TRBD1
J: TRBJ1-1
V: TRBV25-1
length: 17
size: -
DNA: TGTGCCAGCAGTGAATATCCGATACAGGGGAGGAGAACTGAAGCTTTCTTT
CDR3: CASSEYPIQGRRTEAFF

D: TRBD1
J: TRBJ1-2
V: TRBV4-3
length: 14
size: -
DNA: TGCGCCAGCAGCCAAGATACAGGGGGGTATGGCTACACCTTC
CDR3: CASSQDTGGYGYTF

D: TRBD2
J: TRBJ2-5
V: TRBV7-2
length: 17
size: -
DNA: TGTGCCAGCAGCTTCCAGTCGGCTAGCGGGGGTCGAGAGACCCAGTACTTC
CDR3: CASSFQSASGGRETQYF

D: TRBD1
J: TRBJ1-1
V: TRBV7-2
length: 15
size: once
DNA: TGTGCCAGCAGCTTAGAACCAGGGGGCGGCACTGAAGCTTTCTTT
CDR3: CASSLEPGGGTEAFF

D: TRBD2
J: TRBJ2-4
V: TRBV3-1/TRBV3-2
length: 19
size: -
DNA: TGTGCCAGCAGCCAAGATAGGGCTAGCGGGGGGGGTGCCAAAAACATTCAGTACTTC
CDR3: CASSQDRASGGGAKNIQYF

D: -
J: TRBJ2-7
V: TRBV18
length: 13
size: -
DNA: TGTGCCAGCTCACCTACTCAGCGCTACGAGCAGTACTTC
CDR3: CASSPTQRYEQYF

D: TRBD1
J: TRBJ2-7
V: TRBV11-2
length: 15
size: few
DNA: TGTGCCAGCAGAGATGACAGGGGCCGCCTCTACGAGCAGTACTTC
CDR3: CASRDDRGRLYEQYF

D: TRBD1
J: TRBJ1-2
V: TRBV7-2
length: 16
size: -
DNA: TGTGCCAGCAGCTTCTCCGGGACAGGGACCCTCTATGGCTACACCTTC
CDR3: CASSFSGTGTLYGYTF

D: -
J: TRBJ2-2
V: TRBV27
length: 12
size: -
DNA: TGTGCCTCCCTACGCGACACCGGGGAGCTGTTTTTT
CDR3: CASLRDTGELFF

D: -
J: TRBJ1-4
V: TRBV28
length: 11
size: -
DNA: TGTGCCAGCAGTTTCCGGGAAAAACTGTTTTTT
CDR3: CASSFREKLFF

D: -
J: TRBJ2-7
V: TRBV2
length: 11
size: -
DNA: TGTGCCCAGGGTGGTTCCTACGAGCAGTACTTC
CDR3: CAQGGSYEQYF

D: -
J: TRBJ2-5
V: TRBV4-3
length: 16
size: -
DNA: TGCGCCAGCAGCACTCAAAGTCCAAGGGCGGGGGAGACCCAGTACTTC
CDR3: CASSTQSPRAGETQYF

D: -
J: TRBJ1-4
V: TRBV7-8
length: 13
size: -
DNA: TGTGCCAGCAGCTTGCGGATTAATGAAAAACTGTTTTTT
CDR3: CASSLRINEKLFF

D: -
J: TRBJ2-1
V: TRBV14
length: 15
size: -
DNA: TGTGCCAGCAGCCAAGATCTTACAGACTACAATGAGCAGTTCTTC
CDR3: CASSQDLTDYNEQFF

D: TRBD2
J: TRBJ2-7
V: TRBV5-1
length: 15
size: few
DNA: TGCGCCAGCAGCTTTGGTGTAGCGGGGCTCTACGAGCAGTACTTC
CDR3: CASSFGVAGLYEQYF

D: TRBD2
J: TRBJ2-3
V: TRBV4-1
length: 18
size: -
DNA: TGCGCCAGCAGCCAGAGGGGCCCTAGCGGGGGGAGCACAGATACGCAGTATTTT
CDR3: CASSQRGPSGGSTDTQYF

D: -
J: TRBJ2-2
V: TRBV3-1/TRBV3-2
length: 13
size: -
DNA: TGTGCCAGCAGCCCTCCCGGCACCGGGGAGCTGTTTTTT
CDR3: CASSPPGTGELFF

D: TRBD1
J: TRBJ1-1
V: TRBV30
length: 14
size: once
DNA: TGTGCCTGGAGTGTCACAGGGGGGAGCACTGAAGCTTTCTTT
CDR3: CAWSVTGGSTEAFF

D: TRBD1
J: TRBJ2-1
V: TRBV5-1
length: 15
size: -
DNA: TGCGCCAGCAGCCCCCTGGGACAGGGGTACAATGAGCAGTTCTTC
CDR3: CASSPLGQGYNEQFF